This entry lists 15 T cell receptor beta chains sequenced from one sample in a study of cytomegalovirus exposure and HLA in healthy donors. The protocol was immunoSEQ multiplex PCR, while the TCRdb copy is restricted to in-frame clones and leaves out a portion. The sample carries 150,000 to 250,000 clones, 80% to 85% recorded once. The sequenced material came from PBMCs. The receptor set was obtained from a woman in her twenties or thirties in good health and CMV-seronegative.

The V and J genes are TRBV5-1 and TRBJ1-1; the D is unclear. V dropped 2 bases and J dropped 1 base, with 9 bases sitting between them. Germline V gives CDR1 SGHRS, CDR2 YFSETQ. The CDR3 sequence is 14 residues long. The CDR3 DNA reads as TGCGCCAGCAGCTTCTTTGACAAGAACACTGAAGCTTTCTTT. Protein sequence: CASSFFDKNTEAFF.

The chain has TRBV15 and TRBJ2-5; a weak D match, TRBD2 (7 bases). The ends were cut back, 0 bases at V and 7 bases at J, with 12 bases in the middle. CDR1 is LNHNV, CDR2 YYDKDF, per germline (reference sequence). The CDR3 covers 14 residues. CDR3 region: CATSRDRGRVTQYF. CDR3 bases: TGTGCCACCAGCAGAGATAGGGGGAGGGTGACCCAGTACTTC.

The rearrangement links TRBV5-1 to TRBJ1-3, with D possibly TRBD1 on 5 matching bases. The CDR3 covers 14 residues. Trimming removed 6 bases from V and 0 bases from J, with 10 bases in between. Germline V CDR1 and CDR2: SGHRS, YFSETQ. In DNA, the CDR3 is TGCGCCAGCACCCCGGACAACTCTGGAAACACCATATATTTT. It encodes CASTPDNSGNTIYF.

V is TRBV10-2 and J is TRBJ2-5; the match to TRBD1 covers 9 bases. Germline V gene lookup returns CDR1 WSHSY and CDR2 SAAADI. V was clipped by 8 bases and J by 7 bases; unmatched bases: 8. The CDR3 length is 13 residues. The CDR3 here is CASGGTGTLTQYF. CDR3 DNA: TGCGCCAGCGGGGGGACAGGGACTTTGACCCAGTACTTC.

CDR3 region: CASSLERFPLAGDEQFF. CDR3 DNA sequence: TGTGCCAGCAGCCTAGAGAGGTTTCCGCTAGCTGGGGATGAGCAGTTCTTC. This sequence joins TRBV9 and TRBJ2-1; TRBD2 might be the D (5 bases). Germline lookup yields CDR1 SGDLS and CDR2 YYNGEE. Deletions cut 4 bases from V and 8 bases from J, with 25 bases between. The CDR3 contains 17 residues.

The chain recombines TRBV6-5 with TRBJ2-3; no clear D gene. The V end was cut by 3 bases, the J end by 3 bases, with 13 bases between. CDR3 length equals 15 residues. Germline CDR1 is MNHEY and CDR2 is SVGAGI. CDR3 nucleotides: TGTGCCAGCAGTTATCGAGACAAGGATACAGATACGCAGTATTTT. It encodes CASSYRDKDTDTQYF.

J is TRBJ2-3 and V is TRBV19; 7 bases line up with TRBD2. Per germline, CDR1 LNHDA and CDR2 SQIVND (reference sequence). The J segment lost 2 bases and the V segment lost 3 bases, leaving 8 bases of the junction unmatched. The CDR3 extends over 16 amino acids. The CDR3 DNA reads TGTGCCAGTAGTATGGGAGCGGGGACTTACACAGATACGCAGTATTTT. Encoded protein: CASSMGAGTYTDTQYF.

The chain recombines TRBV7-2 with TRBJ2-5, with a weak D call TRBD2 (5 bases). This CDR3 spans 17 amino acids. Trimming stripped 0 bases from V and 4 bases from J, with 18 bases between. CDR1 and CDR2 (germline): SGHTA, FQGNSA. The CDR3 sequence: CASSLAVGLIGRETQYF. CDR3 sequence (DNA): TGTGCCAGCAGCTTAGCGGTGGGTCTAATTGGGAGAGAGACCCAGTACTTC. Looking up the rest from reference TRBV7-2 and TRBJ2-5 gives the full variable domain: GAGVSQSPSNKVTEKGKDVELRCDPISGHTALYWYRQSLGQGLEFLIYFQGNSAPDKSGLPSDRFSAERTGGSVSTLTIQRTQQEDSAVYLCASSLAVGLIGRETQYFGPGTRLLVL.

The table lists this clone with a count of one. The V and J genes are TRBV5-1 and TRBJ2-1, with 12 bases matching TRBD1. CDR3 length: 15 amino acids. The V and J ends lost 3 bases and 7 bases, in that order; junction bases with no gene match: 5. Germline V gene data show CDR1 as SGHRS and CDR2 as YFSETQ. Written as DNA, the CDR3 is TGCGCCAGCAGCTGGGGACAGGGGGCGGGGAATGAGCAGTTCTTC. It yields the protein CASSWGQGAGNEQFF.

This chain connects TRBV30 to TRBJ1-5, with 9 bases fitting TRBD1. The CDR3 runs to 15 residues. V dropped 3 bases and J dropped 1; count of bases not matched to a gene: 4. Germline V gives CDR1 GTSNPN, CDR2 SVGIG (reference sequence). The chain's CDR3 is CAWRTGQGSNQPQHF. DNA of the CDR3: TGTGCCTGGAGGACAGGACAGGGGAGCAATCAGCCCCAGCATTTT.

This chain's CDR3 is CASSDRAHSGNTIYF. CDR3 nucleotide sequence: TGTGCCAGCAGCGACAGGGCGCACTCTGGAAACACCATATATTTT. The chain links TRBV6-6 to TRBJ1-3; 7 bases match TRBD1. CDR1 and CDR2 from the germline V gene are MNHNY and SVGAGI (reference sequence). V was pared by 6 bases and J by 0 bases, with 5 bases of the junction left unmatched. The CDR3 runs 15 residues.

This clone occurred a few times. This rearrangement joins TRBV30 to TRBJ1-2; 8 bases are shared with TRBD1. Per the germline V gene, CDR1 is GTSNPN and CDR2 is SVGIG (reference sequence). This CDR3 has 14 amino acids. J gave up 7 bases and V 3 bases, and 10 bases lay outside the gene matches. CDR3: CAWRAKGTGSGYTF. The CDR3 nucleotides read TGTGCCTGGAGAGCAAAGGGGACAGGAAGTGGCTACACCTTC.

A word on this clone: One end of the junction does not line up with germline, which may come from a read error. The CDR3 DNA follows: TGTGCCAGTAGGGCACCCCGGGACAAGGAGACCAAGAACTTC. Translated: CASRAPRDKETKNF. The rearrangement links TRBV19 to TRBJ1-2; possible D gene TRBD1, 6 bases. CDR1 LNHDA and CDR2 SQIVND come from the germline V gene (reference sequence). CDR3 length equals 14 residues.

The chain joins TRBV19 to TRBJ2-1; 7 nucleotides align to TRBD1. J lost 4 bases, V lost 6 bases, and 9 bases had no gene match. CDR3 length: 15 residues. Per germline, CDR1 LNHDA and CDR2 SQIVND (reference sequence). For the CDR3, the DNA is TGTGCCAGTAGCTCGACAGGGTCCGAGTACAATGAGCAGTTCTTC. It is translated as CASSSTGSEYNEQFF.

This clone was recorded a few times. The rearrangement joins TRBV6-4 to TRBJ2-5, with 8 bases that match TRBD1. Germline lookup yields CDR1 MRHNA and CDR2 SNTAGT. This CDR3 contains 15 residues. J was trimmed by 1 base and V by 2 bases; bases with no gene match: 3. The CDR3: CASSDTTGGQETQYF. DNA for the CDR3: TGTGCCAGCAGTGACACCACAGGGGGCCAAGAGACCCAGTACTTC.